The entry below describes one T cell receptor (beta chain). The sample belongs to a study of beta chain features in type 1 diabetes. The CDR3 is 14 amino acids. CDR1 is LGHNA, CDR2 YSLEER, per germline. The V and J ends lost 2 bases and 11 bases, in that order; junction bases with no gene match: 7. Every isolated RNA sample was fully reverse transcribed, so sequencing captured expressed TCRB transcripts. Libraries were prepared by immunoSEQ multiplex PCR; TCRdb keeps only in-frame clonotypes and omits some of them. The data contain around 300,000 clones, around 15% of them singletons. Sequenced sample: central memory CD4+ T cells from blood. This chain links TRBV4-3 with TRBJ2-1; TRBD1 matches 9 bases. The sequence was collected from a man in his thirties or forties in good health. The CDR3 DNA sequence: TGCGCCAGCAGCCAAAGACCGGGACAGGGACAGCAGTTCTTC. It yields the protein CASSQRPGQGQQFF.